These 29 T cell receptor beta chains share one sample of origin, sequenced in a study of T cells after yellow fever vaccination. One entry per CDR3 protein, called by TCRdb with MiXCR from the 5' RACE reads. The profile shows 300,000 to 450,000 distinct CDR3 sequences, 8% to 9.5% of them singletons. The sequencing used PBMCs, collected roughly 45 days after the first yellow fever vaccination. The receptors were gathered from a young man who received the YFV17D yellow fever vaccine.

This clonotype appeared a few times. J is TRBJ2-5 and V is TRBV5-4; 7 positions agree with TRBD1. The V segment lost 4 bases and the J segment 4 bases; nucleotides outside the gene matches: 13. In germline, CDR1 is SGHNT, CDR2 YYREEE (reference sequence). This CDR3 has 16 residues. CDR3 DNA: TGTGCCAGCAGCCCTCGTCAAGACAGGGTCTCAGAGACCCAGTACTTC. Amino acid sequence: CASSPRQDRVSETQYF.

This clonotype was observed a handful of times. The chain combines TRBV7-9 with TRBJ1-6, with D unclear. Between the trimmed V and J ends, which lost 2 bases and 7 bases, there was a span of 12 bases. The CDR3 has 15 residues. The germline V gene has CDR1 SEHNR and CDR2 FQNEAQ (reference sequence). In DNA, the CDR3 is TGTGCCAGCAGCTTACTAGGTCCAGGCAATTCACCCCTCCACTTT. Translation gives CASSLLGPGNSPLHF.

V usage is TRBV10-2 and J usage is TRBJ2-6; D assignment may be TRBD1 or TRBD2 (5 bases each). Germline V gene sequence: CDR1 WSHSY, CDR2 SAAADI. CDR3 length: 16 residues. V shed 11 bases and J shed 4 bases, with 21 bases lying between them. In nucleotides, the CDR3 is TGCGCCTGCTGGGACCGCGATAAGTCAGGGGCCAACGTCCTGACTTTC. It yields the protein CACWDRDKSGANVLTF.

This clonotype was counted a few times. The gene calls are TRBV18 and TRBJ2-3, with D hard to call. Trimming removed 0 bases at V and 4 bases at J, with 5 bases between. Germline assignment: CDR1 KGHSH and CDR2 LQKENI. This CDR3 spans 13 amino acids. This CDR3 is CASSPPTPDTQYF. CDR3 nucleotide sequence: TGTGCCAGCTCACCACCGACACCAGATACGCAGTATTTT.

The sample holds many counts of this clonotype. V gene TRBV5-1 combines with J gene TRBJ2-3; perhaps TRBD2 as D (5 bases). V lost 3 bases, J lost 2 bases, and 10 bases lay in between. Germline CDR1 is SGHRS and CDR2 is YFSETQ. The CDR3 runs to 14 residues. This CDR3 reads CASSWTPVTDTQYF. The DNA of the CDR3 is TGCGCCAGCAGCTGGACTCCTGTCACAGATACGCAGTATTTT.

This chain joins TRBV24-1 and TRBJ2-2, with D uncertain. The germline V gene has CDR1 KGHDR and CDR2 SFDVKD. The V end was cut by 9 bases, the J end by 1 base, with 5 bases between. This CDR3 is 12 amino acids long. This CDR3 is CATGVNTGELFF. For the CDR3, the DNA is TGTGCCACCGGAGTGAACACCGGGGAGCTGTTTTTT.

This clonotype was seen a few times. The chain recombines TRBV18 with TRBJ2-5, with a possible D match to TRBD2 (5 bases). Trimming stripped 3 bases from V and 5 bases from J, with 13 bases between. The CDR3 loop spans 14 amino acids. Looked up from germline, CDR1 is KGHSH and CDR2 is LQKENI. CDR3 protein: CASSPGDLGETQYF. CDR3 nucleotides: TGTGCCAGCTCACCGGGAGACCTCGGGGAGACCCAGTACTTC.

The V gene is TRBV18, the J gene TRBJ2-1, with D perhaps matching TRBD1 or TRBD2 (5 bases each). CDR1 and CDR2 from the germline V gene are KGHSH and LQKENI. V shed 3 bases and J shed 2 bases, with 20 bases lying between them. This CDR3 comprises 18 residues. The DNA for the CDR3 is TGTGCCAGCTCACCCCCCGGGGCCGCATCTAGACCCTACAATGAGCAGTTCTTC. It specifies CASSPPGAASRPYNEQFF. Looking up the rest from reference TRBV18 and TRBJ2-1 gives the full variable domain: NAGVMQNPRHLVRRRGQEARLRCSPMKGHSHVYWYRQLPEEGLKFMVYLQKENIIDESGMPKERFSAEFPKEGPSILRIQQVVRGDSAAYFCASSPPGAASRPYNEQFFGPGTRLTVL.

This rearrangement joins TRBV6-2 or TRBV6-3 to TRBJ2-6; D unclear. Germline V gene lookup returns CDR1 MNHEY and CDR2 SVGEGT. V lost 6 bases and J 0 bases, leaving 18 bases between the germline ends. The CDR3 totals 18 residues. The CDR3 nucleotides are TGTGCCAGCAGCCTTGTGGAGATTGACACCTCTGGGGCCAACGTCCTGACTTTC. Translation gives CASSLVEIDTSGANVLTF.

This clonotype occurred a few times. The chain carries TRBV5-1 and TRBJ1-1, with 9 bases that match TRBD1. Germline CDR1 reads SGHRS; CDR2 reads YFSETQ. J lost 5 bases, V lost 4 bases, and 9 bases had no gene match. This CDR3 region has 15 residues. As DNA, the CDR3 is TGCGCCAGCAGCCAATGGACAGGGGACGGTACTGAAGCTTTCTTT. It translates to CASSQWTGDGTEAFF.

In DNA, the CDR3 is TGTGCCAGCAGTACGGGACAGATTAACACCGGGGAGCTGTTTTTT. This gives the protein CASSTGQINTGELFF. The chain couples TRBV12-3 or TRBV12-4 to TRBJ2-2; 7 bases fit TRBD1. The V and J ends lost 5 bases and 2 bases, in that order; junction bases with no gene match: 5. CDR3 size: 15 residues.

This chain connects TRBV4-3 to TRBJ1-3; D may be TRBD1 (6 bases). Trimming removed 0 bases from V and 0 bases from J, with 12 bases in between. Germline V lookup: CDR1 LGHNA, CDR2 YSLEER. The CDR3 consists of 17 residues. CDR3 protein: CASSQEGPDSSGNTIYF. CDR3 DNA: TGCGCCAGCAGCCAAGAGGGTCCGGACAGCTCTGGAAACACCATATATTTT.

The CDR3 sequence: CSAKKGGPSDEQFF. The CDR3 nucleotides are TGCAGTGCTAAAAAGGGAGGGCCCAGCGATGAGCAGTTCTTC. This chain uses TRBV20-1 with TRBJ2-1, with 7 bases matching TRBD2. The CDR3 extends over 14 amino acids. Germline trimming cut 4 bases from V and 8 bases from J; bases unmatched to any gene: 11. Germline CDR1 reads DFQATT; CDR2 reads SNEGSKA (reference sequence).

The CDR3 region has the DNA TGTGCCAGCAGCCAAGACGGGACGTATGGTACGCAGTATTTT. It encodes CASSQDGTYGTQYF. The chain recombines TRBV14 with TRBJ2-3, with D possibly being TRBD1 or TRBD2 (5 bases each). This CDR3 has 14 amino acids. Germline V gene data show CDR1 as SGHDN and CDR2 as FVKESK. With 0 bases removed from V and 8 bases from J, the gap between germline ends came to 12 bases.

The chain is built from TRBV19 and TRBJ2-7; perhaps D is TRBD1 or TRBD2 (6 bases each). The CDR3 is 15 residues long. Germline V lookup: CDR1 LNHDA, CDR2 SQIVND (reference sequence). With 3 bases removed from V and 4 bases from J, the gap between germline ends came to 16 bases. The CDR3, as DNA: TGTGCCAGTAGTATTGCCGGGGGCCCATATTACGAGCAGTACTTC. Translation gives CASSIAGGPYYEQYF.

The rearrangement links TRBV20-1 to TRBJ2-3; the D call may be TRBD1 or TRBD2 (5 bases each). This CDR3 has 14 residues. Trimming removed 4 bases from V and 1 base from J, with 12 bases in between. Germline-derived CDR1 and CDR2 are DFQATT and SNEGSKA (reference sequence). The CDR3 is CSAKPGTRTDTQYF. The CDR3 bases are TGCAGTGCTAAGCCGGGGACCCGCACAGATACGCAGTATTTT.

This rearrangement joins TRBV7-2 to TRBJ2-7; D might be TRBD1 (5 bases). The CDR3 consists of 14 residues. Trimming removed 5 bases from V and 4 bases from J, with 15 bases in between. Germline CDR1 is SGHTA and CDR2 is FQGNSA. The CDR3 DNA reads TGTGCCAGCAGCGCACTGACAGCCCATTACGAGCAGTACTTC. As protein: CASSALTAHYEQYF.

This clonotype was counted only a few times. This chain joins TRBV6-2 or TRBV6-3 and TRBJ2-1; TRBD2 matches at 9 bases. Unmatched junction bases numbered 19, after V lost 2 bases and J lost 2 bases. Per germline, CDR1 MNHEY and CDR2 SVGEGT. The CDR3 is 21 residues long. This CDR3 reads CASSYLYPKGSGGQAYNEQFF. The CDR3 DNA reads as TGTGCCAGCAGTTACCTCTACCCCAAGGGGAGCGGGGGGCAGGCCTACAATGAGCAGTTCTTC.

V gene TRBV6-2 or TRBV6-3 combines with J gene TRBJ2-2, with TRBD1 matching 11 bases. This CDR3 is 16 amino acids long. V shed 6 bases and J 4 bases; nucleotides not matched to a gene: 7. CDR1 and CDR2 (germline): MNHEY, SVGEGT. The DNA of the CDR3 is TGTGCCAGCAGACCCGGACAGGGGGCCGGCACCGGGGAGCTGTTTTTT. The encoded protein is CASRPGQGAGTGELFF.

The chain uses TRBV4-1 and TRBJ2-3; 10 bases are shared with TRBD2. V trimming: 8 bases; J trimming: 6 bases; junction bases outside the gene matches: 17. CDR3 size: 17 residues. Germline loops: CDR1 MGHRA, CDR2 YSYEKL. CDR3 region: CASSRGGLALAGDTQYF. CDR3 sequence (DNA): TGCGCCAGCTCCCGGGGGGGACTAGCGCTAGCGGGCGATACGCAGTATTTT.

The rearrangement joins TRBV18 to TRBJ2-3; D perhaps matches TRBD1 (6 bases). The V end was cut by 10 bases, the J end by 1 base, with 15 bases between. The germline V gene has CDR1 KGHSH and CDR2 LQKENI. This CDR3 comprises 14 residues. The CDR3: CATTTGTGTDTQYF. The CDR3 region has the DNA TGTGCCACCACCACAGGGACCGGCACAGATACGCAGTATTTT.

The genes are TRBV5-1 and TRBJ2-7; 11 bases agree with TRBD2. In germline, CDR1 is SGHRS, CDR2 YFSETQ. V was clipped by 4 bases and J by 6 bases; unmatched bases: 15. This CDR3 has 17 residues. The CDR3 DNA reads as TGCGCCAGCAGCGACCCCGGGACTAGCGGAACGACTGCCGAGCAGTACTTC. Its protein is CASSDPGTSGTTAEQYF.

The rearrangement joins TRBV7-6 to TRBJ2-1, with TRBD2 identical over 7 bases. V lost 5 bases and J lost 3; bases outside the gene matches: 16. The germline CDR1 and CDR2 sequences are SGHVS and FNYEAQ. CDR3 length: 18 amino acids. The CDR3 DNA follows: TGTGCCAGCAGCCGCAAGAGTGGTCTGGCGGGGGTCTACAATGAGCAGTTCTTC. Amino acid sequence: CASSRKSGLAGVYNEQFF.

This clonotype occurred a few times. The chain combines TRBV19 with TRBJ2-4, with TRBD1 matching 10 bases. The trim removed 6 bases at V and 2 bases at J, leaving 4 bases unmatched. Per germline, CDR1 LNHDA and CDR2 SQIVND (reference sequence). This CDR3 has 15 amino acids. The CDR3 spells CASRRTGGTKNIQYF. The DNA for the CDR3 is TGTGCCAGTAGGAGGACAGGGGGAACCAAAAACATTCAGTACTTC.

This clonotype was recorded a few times. The chain employs TRBV4-1 and TRBJ1-1, with D hard to call. Germline V gives CDR1 MGHRA, CDR2 YSYEKL. V was clipped by 5 bases and J by 3 bases, with 19 bases between them. The CDR3 covers 16 residues. CDR3 amino acids: CASSSRPISQDTEAFF. The CDR3 DNA follows: TGCGCCAGCAGCTCCCGCCCCATATCCCAAGACACTGAAGCTTTCTTT.

This clonotype was counted only a few times. CDR3 sequence (DNA): TGCGCCAGCAGCCAGAGACCAGGACAGAGGATATACAATGAGCAGTTCTTC. This gives the protein CASSQRPGQRIYNEQFF. The chain has TRBV4-3 and TRBJ2-1; perhaps TRBD1 as D (6 bases). V was trimmed by 3 bases and J by 4 bases, leaving 19 bases between them. The CDR3 is 17 amino acids. From germline, CDR1 is LGHNA and CDR2 YSLEER.

This clonotype appeared a few times. The CDR3 nucleotides are TGCAGCGTTTGCAGGGGGCGTACAACAGATACGCAGTATTTT. This codes for CSVCRGRTTDTQYF. The chain joins TRBV29-1 to TRBJ2-3, with 8 bases matching TRBD1. Germline-derived CDR1 and CDR2 are SQVTM and ANQGSEA. V was pared by 5 bases and J by 3 bases, with 7 bases of the junction left unmatched. This CDR3 is 14 amino acids long.

The chain combines TRBV4-1 with TRBJ2-3, with 9 bases lining up with TRBD1. CDR1 is MGHRA, CDR2 YSYEKL, per germline. V was clipped by 4 bases and J by 4 bases; unmatched bases: 9. The CDR3 loop spans 16 amino acids. In DNA, the CDR3 is TGCGCCAGCAGCCTTGCTGACAGGGGGAAATCAGATACGCAGTATTTT. The encoded protein is CASSLADRGKSDTQYF.

The chain couples TRBV7-8 to TRBJ1-1; D perhaps matches TRBD1 (5 bases). Trimming took off 1 base at V and 11 bases at J, with 14 bases between the two ends. The CDR3 is made up of 13 amino acids. The germline V gene has CDR1 SGHVS and CDR2 FQNEAQ. This CDR3 reads CASSLEQARAAFF. The CDR3 DNA reads TGTGCCAGCAGCTTAGAACAGGCCCGTGCTGCTTTCTTT.